The rows below give T cell receptor beta chains drawn from one sample of a study of blood T cells in healthy people across ages. TCRdb recomputed calls from the 5' RACE reads with MiXCR, one row per CDR3 protein. The repertoire holds more than 800,000 distinct CDR3 sequences, 29% seen once, with around 16% in the top ten. The sample taken for sequencing was blood. Receptors were obtained from a woman aged 80 or over in good health. The CDR3 runs from the conserved cysteine through the conserved F or W. Each record gives: D gene, J gene, clone size, V gene, CDR3 length, CDR3 protein, CDR3 DNA. D genes are given only for firm matches. Clone size, where shown, is once, few, many, or a class for clones that have expanded.

TRBD1	TRBJ1-2	many	TRBV27	15	CASSFDRGLGYGYTF	TGTGCCAGCAGTTTCGACAGGGGGCTCGGCTATGGCTACACCTTC
TRBD1	TRBJ2-7	few	TRBV5-1	16	CASRFYRGTTTNEQYF	TGCGCCAGCAGATTTTACAGGGGGACAACAACCAATGAGCAGTACTTC
TRBD1	TRBJ1-5	-	TRBV7-2	18	CASSSSPITGGGNQPQHF	TGTGCCAGCAGCTCCTCCCCCATTACAGGGGGCGGCAATCAGCCCCAGCATTTT
-	TRBJ1-6	few	TRBV20-1	14	CSGHKGTNNSPLHF	TGCAGTGGTCATAAAGGAACGAATAATTCACCCCTCCACTTT
-	TRBJ2-3	-	TRBV6-2/TRBV6-3	17	CASSYSILETNTDTQYF	TGTGCCAGCAGTTACTCGATCTTAGAGACCAACACAGATACGCAGTATTTT
-	TRBJ2-3	once	TRBV7-3	14	CASSSSGRTDTQYF	TGTGCCAGCAGCTCCTCGGGACGCACAGATACGCAGTATTTT
TRBD1	TRBJ2-1	many	TRBV5-5	15	CASSLDRGVYNEQFF	TGTGCCAGCAGCTTAGACAGGGGAGTCTACAATGAGCAGTTCTTC
-	TRBJ2-7	-	TRBV9	14	CASSVAGASYEQYF	TGTGCCAGCAGTGTGGCAGGGGCATCCTACGAGCAGTACTTC
-	TRBJ1-2	-	TRBV7-9	15	CASSALRGTDYGYTF	TGTGCCAGCAGCGCCTTGAGGGGAACTGACTATGGCTACACCTTC
TRBD1	TRBJ1-6	many	TRBV7-9	14	CASSSTGDNSPLHF	TGTGCCAGCAGCTCGACAGGGGATAACTCACCCCTCCACTTT
-	TRBJ1-5	many	TRBV10-3	12	CAIRSSGQPQHF	TGTGCCATCAGGAGTTCAGGTCAGCCCCAGCATTTT
-	TRBJ1-6	many	TRBV10-3	16	CAISEPRGGNNSPLHF	TGTGCCATCAGTGAGCCCCGAGGGGGTAATAATTCACCCCTCCACTTT
-	TRBJ2-6	many	TRBV5-1	17	CASSLALGATGANVLTF	TGCGCCAGCAGCTTGGCTCTGGGGGCGACTGGGGCCAACGTCCTGACTTTC
-	TRBJ1-1	few	TRBV4-3	15	CASSQWTRKNTEAFF	TGCGCCAGCAGCCAATGGACGAGGAAGAACACTGAAGCTTTCTTT
-	TRBJ1-5	few	TRBV7-8	14	CASSSAWVNQPRHF	TGTGCCAGCAGCTCCGCTTGGGTGAATCAGCCCCGGCATTTT
-	TRBJ2-5	-	TRBV11-2	14	CASSLAEAQETQYF	TGTGCCAGCAGTCTTGCGGAAGCACAAGAGACCCAGTACTTC
-	TRBJ2-5	-	TRBV2	15	CASREEGTKGETQYF	TGTGCCAGCAGAGAGGAGGGGACAAAAGGGGAGACCCAGTACTTC
TRBD2	TRBJ2-5	many	TRBV15	17	CATSREPGLALQETQYF	TGTGCCACCAGCAGAGAACCGGGACTAGCGCTCCAAGAGACCCAGTACTTC
-	TRBJ1-2	-	TRBV5-6	18	CASRRYRSAGLANYGYTF	TGTGCCAGCAGGCGCTACCGCTCGGCCGGCTTAGCTAACTATGGCTACACCTTC
-	TRBJ2-7	-	TRBV4-3	16	CASSQDWGVSYNEQYF	TGCGCCAGCAGCCAAGATTGGGGGGTTAGCTACAATGAGCAGTACTTC
-	TRBJ1-2	many	TRBV12-3/TRBV12-4	12	CASSLRYRGYTF	TGTGCCAGCAGTTTACGATACAGGGGCTACACCTTC
TRBD1	TRBJ2-7	few	TRBV25-1	16	CASSDLPGQGCYEQYF	TGTGCCAGCAGTGACTTACCGGGACAGGGGTGCTACGAGCAGTACTTC